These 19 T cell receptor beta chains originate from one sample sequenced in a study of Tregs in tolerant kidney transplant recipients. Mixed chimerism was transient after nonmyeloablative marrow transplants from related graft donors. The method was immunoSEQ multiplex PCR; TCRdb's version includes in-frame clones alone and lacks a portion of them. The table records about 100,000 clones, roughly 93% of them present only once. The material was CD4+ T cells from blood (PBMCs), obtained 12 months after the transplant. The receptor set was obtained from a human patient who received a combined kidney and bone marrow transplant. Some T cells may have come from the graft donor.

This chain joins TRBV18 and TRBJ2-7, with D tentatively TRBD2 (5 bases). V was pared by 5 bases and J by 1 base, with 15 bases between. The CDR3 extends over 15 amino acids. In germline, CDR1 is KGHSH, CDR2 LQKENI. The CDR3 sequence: CASSSTSQRSYEQYF. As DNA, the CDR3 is TGTGCCAGCTCATCCACTAGTCAGAGATCCTACGAGCAGTACTTC.

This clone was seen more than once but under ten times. The CDR3 nucleotides read TGTGCCAGTAGTATAGGAGGTGGACTGAAGGATCAGCCCCAGCATTTT. This translates into CASSIGGGLKDQPQHF. J is TRBJ1-5 and V is TRBV19; the D is unclear. The V and J ends lost 1 base and 5 bases respectively, with 15 bases between them. The CDR3 consists of 16 residues. Looked up from germline, CDR1 is LNHDA and CDR2 is SQIVND (reference sequence).

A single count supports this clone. The CDR3 region is CASSTIGTSGGNEQFF. CDR3 coding DNA: TGTGCCAGCAGCACTATCGGGACTAGCGGGGGTAATGAGCAGTTCTTC. This chain uses TRBV9 with TRBJ2-1; 14 bases line up with TRBD2. The J segment lost 7 bases and the V segment lost 4 bases, leaving 7 bases of the junction unmatched. Germline CDR1 SGDLS, CDR2 YYNGEE. This CDR3 spans 16 amino acids.

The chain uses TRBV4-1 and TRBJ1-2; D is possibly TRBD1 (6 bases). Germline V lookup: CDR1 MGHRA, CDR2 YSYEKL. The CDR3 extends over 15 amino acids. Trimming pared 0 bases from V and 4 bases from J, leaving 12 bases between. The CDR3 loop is CASSQERGGPYGYTF. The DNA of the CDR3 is TGCGCCAGCAGCCAAGAGAGGGGGGGGCCCTATGGCTACACCTTC.

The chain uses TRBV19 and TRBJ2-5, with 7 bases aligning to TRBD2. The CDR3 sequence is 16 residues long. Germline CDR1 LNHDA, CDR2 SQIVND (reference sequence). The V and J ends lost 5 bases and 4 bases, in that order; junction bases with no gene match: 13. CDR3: CASSVTGGGPLETQYF. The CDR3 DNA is TGTGCCAGTAGTGTGACTGGCGGGGGACCGTTAGAGACCCAGTACTTC.

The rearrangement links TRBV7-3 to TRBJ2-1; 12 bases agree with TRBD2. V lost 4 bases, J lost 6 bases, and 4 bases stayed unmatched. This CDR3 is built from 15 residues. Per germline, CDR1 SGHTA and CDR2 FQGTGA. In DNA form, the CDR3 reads TGTGCCAGCAGCTCCGGACTAGCGGGAAGCAATGAGCAGTTCTTC. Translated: CASSSGLAGSNEQFF.

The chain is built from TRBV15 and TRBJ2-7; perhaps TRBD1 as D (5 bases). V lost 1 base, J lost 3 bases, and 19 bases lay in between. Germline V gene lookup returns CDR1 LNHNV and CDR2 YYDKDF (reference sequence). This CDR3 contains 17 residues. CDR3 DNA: TGTGCCACCAGCAGAGCTAAATATATCAAGGGGCTCTACGAGCAGTACTTC. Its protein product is CATSRAKYIKGLYEQYF.

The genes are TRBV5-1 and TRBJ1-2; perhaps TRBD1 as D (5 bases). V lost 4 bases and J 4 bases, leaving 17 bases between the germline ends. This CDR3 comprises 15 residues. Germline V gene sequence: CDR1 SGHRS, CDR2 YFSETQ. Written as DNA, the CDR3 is TGCGCCAGCAGCCCAACTCCGACAGATACCTATGGCTACACCTTC. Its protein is CASSPTPTDTYGYTF.

CDR3 in amino acids: CASSLTYPGQGRLNTEAFF. CDR3 nucleotides: TGTGCCAGCAGCTTAACCTACCCCGGACAGGGACGATTGAACACTGAAGCTTTCTTT. The chain carries TRBV7-3 and TRBJ1-1; TRBD1 matches 8 bases. The V segment lost 0 bases and the J segment 0 bases; nucleotides outside the gene matches: 12. There are 19 residues in the CDR3. Germline CDR1 is SGHTA and CDR2 is FQGTGA. The whole variable domain, remainder taken from reference TRBV7-3 and TRBJ1-1, is GAGVSQTPSNKVTEKGKYVELRCDPISGHTALYWYRQSLGQGPEFLIYFQGTGAADDSGLPNDRFFAVRPEGSVSTLKIQRTERGDSAVYLCASSLTYPGQGRLNTEAFFGQGTRLTVV.

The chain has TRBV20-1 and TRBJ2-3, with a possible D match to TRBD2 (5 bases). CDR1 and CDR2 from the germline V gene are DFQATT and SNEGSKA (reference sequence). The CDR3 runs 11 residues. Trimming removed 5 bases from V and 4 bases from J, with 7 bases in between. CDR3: CSASLADTQYF. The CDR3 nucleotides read TGCAGTGCTTCACTAGCAGATACGCAGTATTTT.

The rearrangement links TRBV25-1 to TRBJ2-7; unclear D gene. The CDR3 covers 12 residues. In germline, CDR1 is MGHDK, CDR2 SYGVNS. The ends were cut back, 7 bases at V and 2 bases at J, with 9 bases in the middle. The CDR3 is CASTPKPYEQYF. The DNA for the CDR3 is TGTGCCAGCACTCCTAAGCCCTACGAGCAGTACTTC.

The CDR3 here is CSVEPGQATINYGYTF. As DNA, the CDR3 is TGCAGCGTTGAACCCGGACAGGCCACTATTAACTATGGCTACACCTTC. This chain links TRBV29-1 with TRBJ1-2, with 7 positions matching TRBD1. V shed 2 bases, J shed 1 base, and the junction held 10 bases outside the gene matches. CDR1 and CDR2 (germline): SQVTM, ANQGSEA. This CDR3 has 16 amino acids.

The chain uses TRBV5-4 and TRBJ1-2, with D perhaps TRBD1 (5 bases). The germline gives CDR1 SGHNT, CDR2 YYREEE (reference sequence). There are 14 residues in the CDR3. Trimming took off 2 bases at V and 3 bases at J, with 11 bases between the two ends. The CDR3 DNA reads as TGTGCCAGCAGCTTATCAGGGTGGCACTATGGCTACACCTTC. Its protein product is CASSLSGWHYGYTF.

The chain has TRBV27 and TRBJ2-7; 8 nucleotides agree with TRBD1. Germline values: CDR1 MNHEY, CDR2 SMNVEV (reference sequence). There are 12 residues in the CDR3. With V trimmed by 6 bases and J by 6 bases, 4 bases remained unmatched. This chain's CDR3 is CASRTGTGEQYF. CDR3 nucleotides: TGTGCCAGCAGAACCGGGACAGGCGAGCAGTACTTC.

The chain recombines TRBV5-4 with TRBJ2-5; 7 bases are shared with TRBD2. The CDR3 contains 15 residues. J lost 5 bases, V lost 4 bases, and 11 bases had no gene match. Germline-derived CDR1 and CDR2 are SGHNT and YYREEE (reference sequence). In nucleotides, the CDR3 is TGTGCCAGCAGCCTGGGGGGGGGAGACCGGGAGACCCAGTACTTC. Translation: CASSLGGGDRETQYF.

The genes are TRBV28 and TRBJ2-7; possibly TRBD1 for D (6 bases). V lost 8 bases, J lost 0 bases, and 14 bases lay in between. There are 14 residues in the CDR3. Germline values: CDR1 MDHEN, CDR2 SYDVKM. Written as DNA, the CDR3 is TGTGCCAGCGGGACCGGGACATACTCCTACGAGCAGTACTTC. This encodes CASGTGTYSYEQYF.

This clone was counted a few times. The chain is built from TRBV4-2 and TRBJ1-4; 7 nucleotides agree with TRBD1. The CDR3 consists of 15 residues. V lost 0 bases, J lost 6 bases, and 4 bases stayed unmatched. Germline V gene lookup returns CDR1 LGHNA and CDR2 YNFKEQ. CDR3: CASSQEGTEDEKLFF. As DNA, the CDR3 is TGTGCCAGCAGCCAAGAGGGGACAGAGGATGAAAAACTGTTTTTT.

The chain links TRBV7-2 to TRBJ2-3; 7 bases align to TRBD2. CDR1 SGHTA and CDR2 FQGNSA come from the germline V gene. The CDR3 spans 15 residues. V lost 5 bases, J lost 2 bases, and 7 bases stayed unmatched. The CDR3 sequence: CASSKAGRTTDTQYF. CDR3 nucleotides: TGTGCCAGCAGCAAAGCCGGGAGGACCACAGATACGCAGTATTTT.

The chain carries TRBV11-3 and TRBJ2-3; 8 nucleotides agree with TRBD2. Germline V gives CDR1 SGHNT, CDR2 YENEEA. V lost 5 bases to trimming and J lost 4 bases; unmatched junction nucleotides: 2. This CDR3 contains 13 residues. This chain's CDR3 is CASSPLAADTQYF. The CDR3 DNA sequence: TGTGCCAGCAGCCCACTAGCGGCAGATACGCAGTATTTT.